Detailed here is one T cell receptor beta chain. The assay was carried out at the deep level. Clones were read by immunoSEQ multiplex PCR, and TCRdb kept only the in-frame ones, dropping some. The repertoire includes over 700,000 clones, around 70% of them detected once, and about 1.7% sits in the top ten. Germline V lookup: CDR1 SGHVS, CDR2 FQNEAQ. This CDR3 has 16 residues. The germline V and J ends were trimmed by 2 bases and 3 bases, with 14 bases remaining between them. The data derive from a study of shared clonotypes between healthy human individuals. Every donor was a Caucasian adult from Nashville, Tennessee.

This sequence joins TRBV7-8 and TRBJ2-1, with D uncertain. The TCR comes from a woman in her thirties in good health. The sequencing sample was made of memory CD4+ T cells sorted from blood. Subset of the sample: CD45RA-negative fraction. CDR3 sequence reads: CASSLRRNLGYNEQFF. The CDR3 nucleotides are TGTGCCAGCAGCTTAAGGCGCAACTTAGGCTACAATGAGCAGTTCTTC.